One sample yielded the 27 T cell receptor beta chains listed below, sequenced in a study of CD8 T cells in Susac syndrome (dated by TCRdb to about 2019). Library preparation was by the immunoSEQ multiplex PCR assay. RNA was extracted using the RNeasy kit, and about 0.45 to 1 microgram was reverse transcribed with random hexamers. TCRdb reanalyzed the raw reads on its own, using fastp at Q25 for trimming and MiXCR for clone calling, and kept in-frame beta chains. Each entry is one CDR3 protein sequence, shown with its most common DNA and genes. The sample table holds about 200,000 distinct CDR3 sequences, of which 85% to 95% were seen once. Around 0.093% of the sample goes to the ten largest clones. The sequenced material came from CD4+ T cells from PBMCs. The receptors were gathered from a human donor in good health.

CDR3 nucleotide sequence: TGCAGTGCTAGACGCGGGGGGGCCAATGAGCAGTTCTTC. This encodes CSARRGGANEQFF. The chain employs TRBV20-1 and TRBJ2-1; 9 bases fit TRBD2. Germline V gives CDR1 DFQATT, CDR2 SNEGSKA (reference sequence). J was trimmed by 6 bases and V by 2 bases; bases with no gene match: 2. The CDR3 runs 13 residues.

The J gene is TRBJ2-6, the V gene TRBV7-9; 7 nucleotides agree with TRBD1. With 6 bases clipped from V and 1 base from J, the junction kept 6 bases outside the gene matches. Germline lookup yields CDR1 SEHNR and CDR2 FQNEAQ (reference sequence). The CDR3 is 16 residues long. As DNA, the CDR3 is TGTGCCAGCAGTCCCCCAGGGGGATCTGGGGCCAACGTCCTGACTTTC. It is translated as CASSPPGGSGANVLTF.

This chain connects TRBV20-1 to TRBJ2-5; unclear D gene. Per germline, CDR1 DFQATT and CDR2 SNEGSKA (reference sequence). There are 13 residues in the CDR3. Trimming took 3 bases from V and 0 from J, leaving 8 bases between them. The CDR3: CSASILNQETQYF. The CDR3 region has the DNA TGCAGTGCTAGCATTCTTAACCAAGAGACCCAGTACTTC.

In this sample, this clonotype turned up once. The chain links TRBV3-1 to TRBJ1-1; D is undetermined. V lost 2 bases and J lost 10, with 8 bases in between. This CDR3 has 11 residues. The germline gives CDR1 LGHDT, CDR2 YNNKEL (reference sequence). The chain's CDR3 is CASSQSSGAFF. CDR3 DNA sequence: TGTGCCAGCAGCCAATCCTCGGGAGCTTTCTTT.

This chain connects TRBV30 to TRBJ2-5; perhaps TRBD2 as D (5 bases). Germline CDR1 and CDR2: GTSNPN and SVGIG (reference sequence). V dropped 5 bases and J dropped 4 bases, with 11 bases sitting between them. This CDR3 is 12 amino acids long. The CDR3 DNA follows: TGTGCCTGGGGACTGAGCCCAGAGACCCAGTACTTC. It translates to CAWGLSPETQYF.

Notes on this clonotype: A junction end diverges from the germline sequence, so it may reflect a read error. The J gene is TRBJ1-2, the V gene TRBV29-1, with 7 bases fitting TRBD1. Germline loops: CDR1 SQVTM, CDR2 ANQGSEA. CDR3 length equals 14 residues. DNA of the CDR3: TGTAGCGTTGAAGACAGGGACGACTCGTATGGCTACACCTTC. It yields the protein CSVEDRDDSYGYTF.

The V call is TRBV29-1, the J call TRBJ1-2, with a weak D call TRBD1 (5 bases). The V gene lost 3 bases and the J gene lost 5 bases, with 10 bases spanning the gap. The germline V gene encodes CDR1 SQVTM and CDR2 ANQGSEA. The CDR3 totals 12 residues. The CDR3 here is CSVDGGTYGYTF. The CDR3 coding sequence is TGCAGCGTTGACGGGGGTACTTATGGCTACACCTTC.

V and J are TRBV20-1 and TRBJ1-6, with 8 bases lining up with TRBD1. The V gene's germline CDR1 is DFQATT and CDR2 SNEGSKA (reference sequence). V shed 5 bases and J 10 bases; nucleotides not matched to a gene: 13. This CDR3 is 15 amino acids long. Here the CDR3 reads CSASGTGGLRSPLHF. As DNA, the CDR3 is TGCAGTGCTTCCGGGACAGGTGGGCTACGGTCACCCCTCCACTTT.

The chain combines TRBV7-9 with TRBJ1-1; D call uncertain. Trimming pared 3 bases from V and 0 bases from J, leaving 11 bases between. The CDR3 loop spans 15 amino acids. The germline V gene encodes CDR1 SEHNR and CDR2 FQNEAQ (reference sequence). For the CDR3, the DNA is TGTGCCAGCAGCTTGAACCCCCTTATGAACACTGAAGCTTTCTTT. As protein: CASSLNPLMNTEAFF.

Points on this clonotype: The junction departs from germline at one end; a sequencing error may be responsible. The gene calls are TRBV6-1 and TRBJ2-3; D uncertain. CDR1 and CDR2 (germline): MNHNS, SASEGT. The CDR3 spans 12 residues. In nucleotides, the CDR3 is TGTTCCAGCACCCCCATAAACGATACGCAGTATTTT. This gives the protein CSSTPINDTQYF.

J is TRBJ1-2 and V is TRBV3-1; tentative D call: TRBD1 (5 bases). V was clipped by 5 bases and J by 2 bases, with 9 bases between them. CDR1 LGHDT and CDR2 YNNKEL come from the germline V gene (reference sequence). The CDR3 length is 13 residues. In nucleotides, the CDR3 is TGTGCCAGCAGCTCACGGGGGAACTATGGCTACACCTTC. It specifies CASSSRGNYGYTF.

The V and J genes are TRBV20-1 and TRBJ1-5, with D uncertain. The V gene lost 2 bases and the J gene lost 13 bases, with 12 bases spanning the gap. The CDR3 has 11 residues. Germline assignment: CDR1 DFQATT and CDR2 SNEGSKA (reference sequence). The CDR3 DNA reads TGCAGTGCTAGATCGGAGACACTTCAGCATTTT. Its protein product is CSARSETLQHF.

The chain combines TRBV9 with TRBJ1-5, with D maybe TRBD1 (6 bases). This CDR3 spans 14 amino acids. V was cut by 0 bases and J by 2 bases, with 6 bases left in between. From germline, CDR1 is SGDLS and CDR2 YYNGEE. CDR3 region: CASSVGQGNQPQHF. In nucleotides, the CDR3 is TGTGCCAGCAGCGTAGGACAGGGCAATCAGCCCCAGCATTTT.

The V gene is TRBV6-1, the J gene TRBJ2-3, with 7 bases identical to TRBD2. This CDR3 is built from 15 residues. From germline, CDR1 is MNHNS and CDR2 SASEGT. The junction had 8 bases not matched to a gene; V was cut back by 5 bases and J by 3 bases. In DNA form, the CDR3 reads TGTGCCAGCAGTCTCAGCCCGGGGGGTACAGATACGCAGTATTTT. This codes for CASSLSPGGTDTQYF.

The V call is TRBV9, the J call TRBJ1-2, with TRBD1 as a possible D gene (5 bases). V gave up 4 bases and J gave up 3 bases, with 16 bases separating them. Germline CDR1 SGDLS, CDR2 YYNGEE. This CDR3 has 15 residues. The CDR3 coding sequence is TGTGCCAGCAGCCCTTCAATGGGGACGCACTATGGCTACACCTTC. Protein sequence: CASSPSMGTHYGYTF.

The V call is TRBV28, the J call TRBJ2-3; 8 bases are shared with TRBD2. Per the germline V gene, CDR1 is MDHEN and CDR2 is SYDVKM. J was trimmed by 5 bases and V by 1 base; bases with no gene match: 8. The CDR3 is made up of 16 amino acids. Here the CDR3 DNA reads TGTGCCAGCAGTTTATTGGGCAGCGGGAGAGTAGATACGCAGTATTTT. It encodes CASSLLGSGRVDTQYF.

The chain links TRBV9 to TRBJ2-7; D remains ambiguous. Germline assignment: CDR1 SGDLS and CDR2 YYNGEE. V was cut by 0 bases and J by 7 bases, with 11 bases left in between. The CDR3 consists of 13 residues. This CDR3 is CASSVEDTEEQYF. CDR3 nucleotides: TGTGCCAGCAGCGTAGAGGATACAGAAGAGCAGTACTTC.

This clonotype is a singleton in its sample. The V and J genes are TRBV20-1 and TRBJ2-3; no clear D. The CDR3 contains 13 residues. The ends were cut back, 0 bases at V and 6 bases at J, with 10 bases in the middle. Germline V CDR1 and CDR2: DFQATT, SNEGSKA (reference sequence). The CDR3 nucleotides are TGCAGTGCTAGAGAGCTGACGCGGGATACGCAGTATTTT. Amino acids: CSARELTRDTQYF.

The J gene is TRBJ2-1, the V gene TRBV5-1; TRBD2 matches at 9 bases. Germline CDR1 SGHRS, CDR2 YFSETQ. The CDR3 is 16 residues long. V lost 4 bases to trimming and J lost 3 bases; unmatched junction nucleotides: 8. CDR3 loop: CASSQLAGSLYNEQFF. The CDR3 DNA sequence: TGCGCCAGCAGCCAACTAGCGGGTTCCCTCTACAATGAGCAGTTCTTC.

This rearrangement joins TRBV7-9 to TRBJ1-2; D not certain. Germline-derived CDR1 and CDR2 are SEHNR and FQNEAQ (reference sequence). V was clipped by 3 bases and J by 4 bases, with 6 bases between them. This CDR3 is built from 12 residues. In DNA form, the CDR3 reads TGTGCCAGCAGCTTCGGCAGCTATGGCTACACCTTC. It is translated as CASSFGSYGYTF.

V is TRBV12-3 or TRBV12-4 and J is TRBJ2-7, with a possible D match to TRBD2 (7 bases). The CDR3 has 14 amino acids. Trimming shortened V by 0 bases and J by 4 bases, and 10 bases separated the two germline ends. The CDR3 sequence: CASSLAGGLYEQYF. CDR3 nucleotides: TGTGCCAGCAGTTTAGCGGGGGGGCTGTACGAGCAGTACTTC.

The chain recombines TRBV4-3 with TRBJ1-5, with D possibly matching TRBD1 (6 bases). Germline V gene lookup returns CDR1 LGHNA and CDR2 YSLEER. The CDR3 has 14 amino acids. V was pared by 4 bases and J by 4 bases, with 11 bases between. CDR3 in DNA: TGCGCCAGCAGCCTGGCTAGGGGGAATCAGCCCCAGCATTTT. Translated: CASSLARGNQPQHF.

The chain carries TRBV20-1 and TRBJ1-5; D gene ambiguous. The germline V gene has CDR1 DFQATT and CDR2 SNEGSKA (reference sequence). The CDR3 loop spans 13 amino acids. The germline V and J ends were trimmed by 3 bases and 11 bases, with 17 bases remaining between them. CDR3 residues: CSARSPTVFAQHF. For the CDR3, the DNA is TGCAGTGCTAGGTCCCCGACCGTCTTTGCCCAGCATTTT.

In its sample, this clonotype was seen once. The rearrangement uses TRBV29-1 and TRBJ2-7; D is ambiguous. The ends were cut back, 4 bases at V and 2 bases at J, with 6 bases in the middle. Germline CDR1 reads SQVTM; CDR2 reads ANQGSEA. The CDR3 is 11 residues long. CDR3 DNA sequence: TGCAGCGTTGGGCGGACCTACGAGCAGTACTTC. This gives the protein CSVGRTYEQYF.

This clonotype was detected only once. The CDR3 sequence is CASSTSQASEQYF. The CDR3 nucleotides are TGTGCCAGCAGCACGTCACAGGCTAGCGAGCAGTACTTC. The chain joins TRBV7-9 to TRBJ2-7; D may be TRBD1 (5 bases). The germline V gene has CDR1 SEHNR and CDR2 FQNEAQ (reference sequence). V was cut by 5 bases and J by 6 bases, with 14 bases left in between. The CDR3 covers 13 residues.

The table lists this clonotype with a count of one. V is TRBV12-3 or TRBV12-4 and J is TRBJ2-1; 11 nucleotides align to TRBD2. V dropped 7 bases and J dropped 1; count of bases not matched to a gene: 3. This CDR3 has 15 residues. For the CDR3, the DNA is TGTGCCAGCACCGGGACTAGCGGATCCTACAATGAGCAGTTCTTC. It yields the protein CASTGTSGSYNEQFF.

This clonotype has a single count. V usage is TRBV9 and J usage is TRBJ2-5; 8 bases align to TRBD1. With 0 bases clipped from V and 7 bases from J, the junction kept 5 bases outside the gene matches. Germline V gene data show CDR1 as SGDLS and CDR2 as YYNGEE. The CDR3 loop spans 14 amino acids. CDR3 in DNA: TGTGCCAGCAGCGTAGGTGGGACAGGACCGACCCAGTACTTC. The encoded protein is CASSVGGTGPTQYF.